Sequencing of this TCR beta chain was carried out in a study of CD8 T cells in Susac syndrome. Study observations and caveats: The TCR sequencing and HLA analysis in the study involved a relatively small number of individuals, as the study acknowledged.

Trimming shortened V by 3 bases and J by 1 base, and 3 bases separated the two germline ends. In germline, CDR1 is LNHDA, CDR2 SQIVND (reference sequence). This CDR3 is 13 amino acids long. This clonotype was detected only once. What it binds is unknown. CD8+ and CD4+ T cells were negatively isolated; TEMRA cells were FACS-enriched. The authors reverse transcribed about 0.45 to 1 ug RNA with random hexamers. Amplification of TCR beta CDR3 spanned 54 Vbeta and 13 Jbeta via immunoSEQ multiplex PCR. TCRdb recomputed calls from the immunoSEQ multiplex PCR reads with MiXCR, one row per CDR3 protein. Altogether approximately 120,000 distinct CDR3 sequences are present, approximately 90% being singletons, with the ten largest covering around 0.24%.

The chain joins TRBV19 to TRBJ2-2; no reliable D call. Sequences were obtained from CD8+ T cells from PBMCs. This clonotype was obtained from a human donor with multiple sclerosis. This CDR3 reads CASSIQNTGELFF. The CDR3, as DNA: TGTGCCAGTAGTATCCAGAACACCGGGGAGCTGTTTTTT.